What follows are 27 T cell receptor beta chains derived from one specimen sequenced in a study of blood T cell repertoires in COVID-19. The data were produced by immunoSEQ multiplex PCR, yet TCRdb's version contains in-frame clones alone and is incomplete. The sample holds around 190,000 clones; roughly four fifths are singletons and the top ten take around 9%. Sequenced: PBMCs or T cells enriched from blood (not recorded which). All receptors derive from a man aged 35-49 years who had recovered from COVID-19.

CDR3 sequence reads: CSASSREGTDTQYF. Here the CDR3 DNA reads TGCAGTGCTAGTTCGCGGGAAGGCACAGATACGCAGTATTTT. The chain links TRBV20-1 to TRBJ2-3, with TRBD2 as a possible D gene (6 bases). V lost 3 bases and J 1 base, leaving 11 bases between the germline ends. The CDR3 runs to 14 residues. CDR1 and CDR2 (germline): DFQATT, SNEGSKA (reference sequence).

This clone was recorded a few times. The chain carries TRBV27 and TRBJ1-2; 10 nucleotides align to TRBD1. There are 15 residues in the CDR3. After removal of 5 bases from V and 5 bases from J, the junction contained 8 bases not matched to a gene. Looked up from germline, CDR1 is MNHEY and CDR2 is SMNVEV (reference sequence). The CDR3 sequence: CASSTRDRGHYGYTF. CDR3 DNA: TGTGCCAGCAGTACCCGCGACAGGGGGCATTATGGCTACACCTTC.

The table lists this clone with a few counts. The CDR3 region is CASSFRGNSPLHF. As DNA, the CDR3 is TGTGCCAGCAGTTTCAGGGGCAATTCACCCCTCCACTTT. The chain has TRBV27 and TRBJ1-6, with D possibly TRBD1 on 6 matching bases. The germline V and J ends were trimmed by 3 bases and 7 bases, with 7 bases remaining between them. There are 13 residues in the CDR3. CDR1 and CDR2 (germline): MNHEY, SMNVEV (reference sequence).

This clone has more than one count but fewer than ten. The rearrangement joins TRBV5-1 to TRBJ1-2, with 8 bases that match TRBD1. Germline assignment: CDR1 SGHRS and CDR2 YFSETQ. V shed 4 bases, J shed 8 bases, and the junction held 7 bases outside the gene matches. CDR3 length: 13 residues. CDR3 protein: CASSTDRGQGYTF. The DNA of the CDR3 is TGCGCCAGCAGCACCGACAGGGGACAAGGCTACACCTTC.

The chain is built from TRBV5-1 and TRBJ2-1; D ambiguous. CDR3 size: 15 residues. Germline CDR1 reads SGHRS; CDR2 reads YFSETQ. V was clipped by 0 bases and J by 2 bases, with 9 bases between them. The CDR3 DNA reads TGCGCCAGCAGCTTGGCCGCTGAGCCCTACAATGAGCAGTTCTTC. Its protein product is CASSLAAEPYNEQFF. The full variable domain, with the rest looked up from reference TRBV5-1 and TRBJ2-1, is KAGVTQTPRYLIKTRGQQVTLSCSPISGHRSVSWYQQTPGQGLQFLFEYFSETQRNKGNFPGRFSGRQFSNSRSEMNVSTLELGDSALYLCASSLAAEPYNEQFFGPGTRLTVL.

The rearrangement links TRBV5-1 to TRBJ1-3; a possible D gene is TRBD1 (6 bases). CDR3 length: 16 amino acids. Germline lookup yields CDR1 SGHRS and CDR2 YFSETQ. V lost 0 bases and J 4 bases, leaving 14 bases between the germline ends. The CDR3 DNA follows: TGCGCCAGCAGCTTGGTTTCGACAGGTCCCGGAAACACCATATATTTT. As protein: CASSLVSTGPGNTIYF. Drawing the rest from reference TRBV5-1 and TRBJ1-3, the complete variable domain is KAGVTQTPRYLIKTRGQQVTLSCSPISGHRSVSWYQQTPGQGLQFLFEYFSETQRNKGNFPGRFSGRQFSNSRSEMNVSTLELGDSALYLCASSLVSTGPGNTIYFGEGSWLTVV.

This clone was seen a few times. This chain joins TRBV7-3 and TRBJ2-1; TRBD2 aligns across 13 bases. This CDR3 comprises 17 residues. Looked up from germline, CDR1 is SGHTA and CDR2 is FQGTGA. Trimming cost V 5 bases and J 3 bases; bases outside gene matches: 7. CDR3 in amino acids: CASSPTSGRNLYNEQFF. The DNA of the CDR3 is TGTGCCAGCAGCCCGACTAGCGGGAGGAACCTCTACAATGAGCAGTTCTTC.

This sequence joins TRBV9 and TRBJ2-3; 7 nucleotides match TRBD1. This CDR3 comprises 16 residues. Germline CDR1 SGDLS, CDR2 YYNGEE. The trim removed 3 bases at V and 9 bases at J, leaving 16 bases unmatched. The CDR3 reads CASSDQGGLLQGTQYF. Here the CDR3 DNA reads TGTGCCAGCAGCGATCAGGGCGGCCTTCTACAGGGGACGCAGTATTTT.

The chain carries TRBV5-4 and TRBJ2-5, with 8 positions matching TRBD2. This CDR3 contains 14 residues. V lost 4 bases, J lost 5 bases, and 7 bases stayed unmatched. Germline values: CDR1 SGHNT, CDR2 YYREEE (reference sequence). CDR3 amino acids: CASSPRTSPETQYF. CDR3 bases: TGTGCCAGCAGCCCCCGGACTAGCCCGGAGACCCAGTACTTC.

This chain connects TRBV18 to TRBJ1-1; 10 nucleotides agree with TRBD1. Germline assignment: CDR1 KGHSH and CDR2 LQKENI. Losses at the gene ends were 3 bases for V and 3 bases for J; bases not matched to a gene: 7. CDR3 length: 16 amino acids. Written as DNA, the CDR3 is TGTGCCAGCTCACCGGCGGGACAGGGGTCGGACACTGAAGCTTTCTTT. Translated, it gives CASSPAGQGSDTEAFF.

The chain joins TRBV30 to TRBJ1-6; 8 bases map to TRBD1. Looked up from germline, CDR1 is GTSNPN and CDR2 is SVGIG (reference sequence). The junction had 6 bases not matched to a gene; V was cut back by 1 base and J by 10 bases. This CDR3 region has 14 residues. This CDR3 is CAWSADRVQSPLHF. As DNA, the CDR3 is TGTGCCTGGAGTGCGGACAGGGTACAATCACCCCTCCACTTT.

This chain uses TRBV7-9 with TRBJ2-3; maybe TRBD1 (6 bases). This CDR3 has 15 residues. V was shortened by 3 bases and J by 1 base, with 11 bases between the two germline ends. Germline V CDR1 and CDR2: SEHNR, FQNEAQ (reference sequence). The CDR3 nucleotides are TGTGCCAGCAGCTTCTCAGGGGCCCGCACAGATACGCAGTATTTT. It yields the protein CASSFSGARTDTQYF.

The J gene is TRBJ2-2, the V gene TRBV4-1, with no clear D. The length of the CDR3 is 14 residues. Germline CDR1 is MGHRA and CDR2 is YSYEKL. V gave up 2 bases and J gave up 2 bases, with 6 bases separating them. This CDR3 reads CASSQTSNTGELFF. CDR3 in DNA: TGCGCCAGCAGCCAAACTTCCAACACCGGGGAGCTGTTTTTT.

The gene calls are TRBV5-4 and TRBJ2-5; TRBD1 agrees at 9 bases. The germline gives CDR1 SGHNT, CDR2 YYREEE (reference sequence). The length of the CDR3 is 16 residues. V lost 2 bases and J lost 6; bases outside the gene matches: 11. The CDR3 loop is CASSFGADRGSQTQYF. The CDR3 coding sequence is TGTGCCAGCAGCTTTGGGGCTGACAGGGGGTCGCAGACCCAGTACTTC.

In DNA form, the CDR3 reads TGTGCCACAGACCGGGACAGGTCATTCAATGAGCAGTTCTTC. Translated, it gives CATDRDRSFNEQFF. The V call is TRBV24-1, the J call TRBJ2-1, with 8 bases aligning to TRBD1. The germline gives CDR1 KGHDR, CDR2 SFDVKD. This CDR3 has 14 amino acids. V gave up 10 bases and J gave up 6 bases; unmatched junction bases: 10.

This chain joins TRBV7-8 and TRBJ1-5; 7 bases align to TRBD1. Germline CDR1 is SGHVS and CDR2 is FQNEAQ. The CDR3 loop spans 13 amino acids. V lost 4 bases to trimming and J lost 7 bases; unmatched junction nucleotides: 4. This CDR3 reads CASSSGTEQPQHF. Written as DNA, the CDR3 is TGTGCCAGCAGCTCCGGGACAGAACAGCCCCAGCATTTT.

J is TRBJ1-4 and V is TRBV18; D is possibly TRBD1 (5 bases). The germline V gene has CDR1 KGHSH and CDR2 LQKENI. The length of the CDR3 is 15 residues. V was trimmed by 3 bases and J by 5 bases, leaving 13 bases between them. CDR3 residues: CASSPIQESNEKLFF. CDR3 nucleotide sequence: TGTGCCAGCTCACCGATACAGGAGTCCAATGAAAAACTGTTTTTT.

This rearrangement joins TRBV30 to TRBJ1-1; D remains unclear. Trimming removed 4 bases at V and 1 base at J, with 10 bases between. CDR1 is GTSNPN, CDR2 SVGIG, per germline (reference sequence). The CDR3 sequence is 13 residues long. As DNA, the CDR3 is TGTGCCTGGACCCCACTTACGAACACTGAAGCTTTCTTT. Encoded protein: CAWTPLTNTEAFF.

The chain combines TRBV6-6 with TRBJ2-7; TRBD2 agrees at 12 bases. The CDR3 covers 13 residues. Germline V gene lookup returns CDR1 MNHNY and CDR2 SVGAGI (reference sequence). V lost 10 bases to trimming and J lost 5 bases; unmatched junction nucleotides: 6. CDR3 amino acids: CATSGRASHEQYF. CDR3 DNA: TGTGCCACTAGCGGGAGGGCTTCCCACGAGCAGTACTTC.

The rearrangement links TRBV6-5 to TRBJ2-7, with 7 bases identical to TRBD1. The CDR3 loop spans 13 amino acids. J lost 3 bases, V lost 6 bases, and 5 bases had no gene match. Germline V gene lookup returns CDR1 MNHEY and CDR2 SVGAGI. The CDR3 spells CASRRTGDYEQYF. In nucleotides, the CDR3 is TGTGCCAGCAGACGGACAGGAGACTACGAGCAGTACTTC.

This chain links TRBV27 with TRBJ1-5; TRBD1 aligns across 8 bases. Germline V gene data show CDR1 as MNHEY and CDR2 as SMNVEV (reference sequence). Trimming at V came to 4 bases and at J to 3 bases, leaving 8 bases not matched to a gene. CDR3 length: 16 amino acids. The CDR3 DNA reads as TGTGCCAGCAGTTCCTCGACAGGGGTCGACAATCAGCCCCAGCATTTT. As protein: CASSSSTGVDNQPQHF.

The V call is TRBV10-1, the J call TRBJ1-3; possibly TRBD1 for D (5 bases). The CDR3 loop spans 13 amino acids. V shed 10 bases and J shed 4 bases, with 14 bases lying between them. CDR1 and CDR2 from the germline V gene are WNHNN and SYGVQD (reference sequence). CDR3 sequence reads: CATSRRAGNTIYF. Here the CDR3 DNA reads TGCGCCACTAGTCGCAGGGCGGGAAACACCATATATTTT.

DNA for the CDR3: TGTGCCAGCAGCCAACTCGGGACTAGCGGGAGGAATGAGCAGTTCTTC. Amino acids: CASSQLGTSGRNEQFF. This sequence joins TRBV4-2 and TRBJ2-1; 15 bases are shared with TRBD2. CDR1 is LGHNA and CDR2 is YNFKEQ in the germline V gene. The CDR3 is 16 amino acids. After removal of 2 bases from V and 7 bases from J, the junction contained 3 bases not matched to a gene.

This sequence joins TRBV3-1 (or the pseudogene TRBV3-2) and TRBJ1-5; D gene unclear. Deletions cut 2 bases from V and 7 bases from J, with 9 bases between. CDR3 length: 13 residues. CDR1 and CDR2 (germline): LGHDT, YNNKEL (reference sequence). The CDR3 loop is CASSQFSGQPQHF. The CDR3 DNA reads TGTGCCAGCAGCCAATTTAGCGGGCAGCCCCAGCATTTT.

The chain combines TRBV18 with TRBJ2-5, with D unclear. The CDR3 loop spans 12 amino acids. V lost 2 bases and J 6 bases, leaving 7 bases between the germline ends. Germline-derived CDR1 and CDR2 are KGHSH and LQKENI. In DNA form, the CDR3 reads TGTGCCAGCTCACCATATGTCCAGACCCAGTACTTC. This codes for CASSPYVQTQYF.

The rearrangement joins TRBV6-1 to TRBJ2-5, with 8 bases aligning to TRBD1. V lost 1 base to trimming and J lost 5 bases; unmatched junction nucleotides: 9. The CDR3 length is 16 residues. Germline CDR1 MNHNS, CDR2 SASEGT. CDR3 bases: TGTGCCAGCAGTGAAGTTTTTGGGACAGGACGGGAGACCCAGTACTTC. The encoded protein is CASSEVFGTGRETQYF.

This clone was seen only a few times. V gene TRBV12-3 or TRBV12-4 combines with J gene TRBJ1-1, with a possible D match to TRBD1 (5 bases). The CDR3 sequence is 13 residues long. V lost 8 bases to trimming and J lost 1 base, with 11 bases between them. CDR3 DNA: TGTGCCAGCTCAGGGTTTACGAACACTGAAGCTTTCTTT. Translation gives CASSGFTNTEAFF.